The present entry profiles one TCR beta chain with its context. This sample was taken from a study of control samples from healthy donors and cancer patients. The assay was immunoSEQ multiplex PCR, and TCRdb's table has in-frame clones only and misses some. Of about 160,000 clones detected, under 96% appear once; the ten largest clones hold 1%. The V gene's germline CDR1 is SGHRS and CDR2 YFSETQ. CDR3 length: 15 amino acids. Trimming pared 0 bases from V and 4 bases from J, leaving 13 bases between. This sequence joins TRBV5-1 and TRBJ2-5, with D possibly matching TRBD1 (6 bases). The sequenced material came from blood. The receptor comes from a woman between 25 and 40 years old in good health. CDR3 sequence reads: CASSLGTGSVETQYF. DNA of the CDR3: TGCGCCAGCAGCTTGGGTACAGGGTCGGTAGAGACCCAGTACTTC.